The 10 T cell receptor beta chains presented below share a single source sample, sequenced in a study of T cells in Graves' hyperthyroidism and ophthalmopathy. RNA transcripts served as the template for amplifying TCR beta CDR3 regions. First-round RT-PCR with HTBI primers amplified the TCR CDR3 region. TCRdb reprocessed the multiplex PCR reads via MiXCR and lists one record per CDR3 protein. The sample yields 350,000 to 400,000 distinct CDR3 sequences, about a fifth seen once. Sequencing input: blood. The source is a man aged 18 to 29 with Graves' ophthalmopathy.

In this sample, this clonotype turned up many times. The rearrangement joins TRBV7-9 to TRBJ2-1; weak D call: TRBD1 (5 bases). Trimming took off 2 bases at V and 6 bases at J, with 17 bases between the two ends. The CDR3 sequence is 16 residues long. CDR1 is SEHNR, CDR2 FQNEAQ, per germline (reference sequence). CDR3 nucleotides: TGTGCCAGCAGCTTATGGGGTCAGGGCGAAATCAATGAGCAGTTCTTC. This sequence encodes CASSLWGQGEINEQFF. The entire variable domain, with the rest obtained from reference TRBV7-9 and TRBJ2-1, is as follows: DTGVSQNPRHKITKRGQNVTFRCDPISEHNRLYWYRQTLGQGPEFLTYFQNEAQLEKSRLLSDRFSAERPKGSFSTLEIQRTEQGDSAMYLCASSLWGQGEINEQFFGPGTRLTVL.

In this sample, this clonotype turned up a few times. The chain employs TRBV5-1 and TRBJ2-2; D is ambiguous. The CDR3 sequence is 15 residues long. Trimming took 3 bases from V and 3 from J, leaving 12 bases between them. Looked up from germline, CDR1 is SGHRS and CDR2 is YFSETQ. The chain's CDR3 is CASSSQTGYTGELFF. Here the CDR3 DNA reads TGCGCCAGCAGCTCTCAAACCGGTTACACCGGGGAGCTGTTTTTT. The complete variable domain, with remaining parts taken from reference TRBV5-1 and TRBJ2-2, reads KAGVTQTPRYLIKTRGQQVTLSCSPISGHRSVSWYQQTPGQGLQFLFEYFSETQRNKGNFPGRFSGRQFSNSRSEMNVSTLELGDSALYLCASSSQTGYTGELFFGEGSRLTVL.

This clonotype occurred many times. The chain combines TRBV2 with TRBJ1-1; 8 nucleotides align to TRBD1. The germline gives CDR1 SNHLY, CDR2 FYNNEI. The V segment lost 6 bases and the J segment 6 bases; nucleotides outside the gene matches: 6. This CDR3 comprises 13 residues. The CDR3 region is CASSLTGEAEAFF. The CDR3 coding sequence is TGTGCCAGCAGCCTGACAGGGGAGGCTGAAGCTTTCTTT.

This clonotype showed up many times. The rearrangement joins TRBV5-6 to TRBJ2-7; 10 bases match TRBD1. CDR1 and CDR2 (germline): SGHDT, YYEEEE. With 3 bases clipped from V and 5 bases from J, the junction kept 5 bases outside the gene matches. This CDR3 comprises 14 residues. CDR3 sequence (DNA): TGTGCCAGCAGCTGGGACAGGGGTATACACGAGCAGTACTTC. Encoded protein: CASSWDRGIHEQYF.

This clonotype occurred once. The chain joins TRBV2 to TRBJ2-7; TRBD1 is a possible D gene (5 bases). V lost 11 bases and J lost 6, with 20 bases in between. CDR3 length: 13 residues. The germline gives CDR1 SNHLY, CDR2 FYNNEI. CDR3 sequence reads: CARSRAGPGEQYF. The CDR3 DNA is TGTGCCCGAAGCAGGGCAGGCCCGGGCGAGCAGTACTTC.

At least ten counts were recorded for this clonotype. The chain recombines TRBV27 with TRBJ1-5; perhaps TRBD1 as D (5 bases). CDR3 size: 12 residues. V was shortened by 5 bases and J by 5 bases, with 7 bases between the two germline ends. The germline V gene encodes CDR1 MNHEY and CDR2 SMNVEV (reference sequence). CDR3: CASSPGHQPQHF. CDR3 nucleotide sequence: TGTGCCAGCAGTCCGGGGCATCAGCCCCAGCATTTT.

The gene calls are TRBV5-1 and TRBJ2-3, with 9 bases aligning to TRBD1. The CDR3 length is 17 residues. In germline, CDR1 is SGHRS, CDR2 YFSETQ. V trimming: 0 bases; J trimming: 3 bases; junction bases outside the gene matches: 8. The CDR3 loop reads CASSLGDRGSGTDTQYF. CDR3 in DNA: TGCGCCAGCAGCTTGGGAGACAGGGGGAGTGGTACAGATACGCAGTATTTT. The whole variable domain, remainder taken from reference TRBV5-1 and TRBJ2-3, is KAGVTQTPRYLIKTRGQQVTLSCSPISGHRSVSWYQQTPGQGLQFLFEYFSETQRNKGNFPGRFSGRQFSNSRSEMNVSTLELGDSALYLCASSLGDRGSGTDTQYFGPGTRLTVL.

The CDR3 here is CSAPHWTSWDEQFF. CDR3 DNA sequence: TGCAGTGCTCCCCATTGGACTAGCTGGGATGAGCAGTTCTTC. The rearrangement joins TRBV20-1 to TRBJ2-1; 8 positions match TRBD2. This CDR3 comprises 14 residues. The germline V gene has CDR1 DFQATT and CDR2 SNEGSKA (reference sequence). The V segment lost 5 bases and the J segment 8 bases; nucleotides outside the gene matches: 11.

This chain joins TRBV11-1 and TRBJ1-2; 7 bases map to TRBD1. V dropped 5 bases and J dropped 0; count of bases not matched to a gene: 6. The CDR3 is 15 amino acids. Germline values: CDR1 SGHAT, CDR2 FQDESV (reference sequence). The CDR3 here is CASSQGQTANYGYTF. The CDR3, as DNA: TGTGCCAGCAGCCAGGGACAGACTGCTAACTATGGCTACACCTTC.

This clonotype was found a few times. The chain carries TRBV3-1 and TRBJ2-5; D is undetermined. CDR1 and CDR2 (germline): LGHDT, YNNKEL (reference sequence). The CDR3 has 15 residues. With 2 bases removed from V and 7 bases from J, the gap between germline ends came to 17 bases. The CDR3 here is CASSQQIEGKGTQYF. The CDR3 region has the DNA TGTGCCAGCAGCCAACAGATTGAAGGGAAAGGGACCCAGTACTTC.